Described below is a single T cell receptor (beta chain) sequence and its context. Original processing methods: Amplification of reference gene primers provided the estimated nucleated cell counts. Sequencing used immunoSEQ multiplex PCR; TCRdb keeps in-frame clones, though not all of them. The DNA gave D and trimming, while V, J and clone size come from that table. The sample has 100,000 to 150,000 clones, approximately 90% seen once. This CDR3 spans 14 amino acids. Trimming cost V 6 bases and J 2 bases, with 13 bases left between them. CDR1 SGHTA and CDR2 FQGNSA come from the germline V gene. The data stem from a study of blood T cell repertoires in COVID-19. Study in general: The samples span acute and convalescent COVID-19 from the United States, Italy and Spain. T cells, B-cell-depleted T cells, or PBMCs provided the cDNA or gDNA that served as material.

This clonotype originated in a man between 50 and 59 years old with acute or convalescent COVID-19. The chain recombines TRBV7-2 with TRBJ2-5; D is ambiguous. Sequencing used peripheral blood. The chain's CDR3 is CASSFVLTQETQYF. The CDR3 DNA is TGTGCCAGCAGTTTCGTTCTTACACAAGAGACCCAGTACTTC.